The source of this TCR beta chain is a study of T cell repertoires in cytomegalovirus infection. TCRdb redid the calling of the reads with MiXCR, one entry per CDR3 protein. Here the sample spans 75,000 to 100,000 distinct CDR3 sequences, approximately 43% being singletons. Details on this clonotype: Its antigen is unidentified.

V gave up 7 bases and J gave up 2 bases, with 18 bases separating them. The CDR3 covers 16 residues. Germline CDR1 is MNHNY and CDR2 is SVGAGI (reference sequence). The clonotype was recovered from a human donor in good health (CMV status not recorded). Some clones in this sample may be carry-over from other donors' samples. The chain recombines TRBV6-6 with TRBJ1-5; TRBD1 is a possible D gene (5 bases). This sample comprised CD8+ T cells from cultured PBMCs, obtained from culture after CMV antigen stimulation. CDR3 nucleotide sequence: TGTGCCAGCACTTCATGGGGCACTTTGGGCAATCAGCCCCAGCATTTT. It codes for CASTSWGTLGNQPQHF.